This T cell receptor beta chain was identified in a study of OX40 agonist ivuxolimab in advanced cancers. At the level of the study: Every 2 weeks, patients received ivuxolimab intravenously, dosed at 0.01 to 10 mg/kg. Males comprised about 78% of the group, whose mean age was 60 years (range roughly 23 to 80). Earlier treatment with anti-PD-1, anti-PD-L1 or anti-CTLA-4 was permitted, and less than 50% had received some.

Sequencing was performed with immunoSEQ multiplex PCR; in TCRdb, only in-frame clones are kept and a portion is missing. In the table there are 35,000 to 45,000 clones, 89% of which are singletons. V was trimmed by 3 bases and J by 3 bases, leaving 15 bases between them. CDR1 MGHRA and CDR2 YSYEKL come from the germline V gene. The CDR3 covers 15 residues. Source: CD4+ or CD8+ T cells sorted from blood, taken in a trial of the OX40 agonist ivuxolimab. The J gene is TRBJ2-7, the V gene TRBV4-1; D is possibly TRBD2 (6 bases). The sequence was obtained from an adult with an advanced solid tumor such as melanoma, head and neck, liver or kidney cancer. CDR3 nucleotide sequence: TGCGCCAGCAGCCACCCAGCGGGCCGAATCTACGAGCAGTACTTC. Its protein product is CASSHPAGRIYEQYF.